This TCR beta chain was captured in a study of cytomegalovirus exposure and HLA in healthy donors. General observations from the study: Sequencing likely produced, as an artifact, a cluster of highly shared sequence variants. Earlier analysis found most TCR beta V segments productive about 87% or about 30% of the time. Later on, a genetic analysis was performed. It linked a missense variant in DCLRE1C with V- and J-gene trimming of TCR beta.

Details on this clone: Its antigen is unknown.

V was pared by 4 bases and J by 4 bases, with 7 bases of the junction left unmatched. The CDR3 loop spans 15 amino acids. CDR1 is SGHAT, CDR2 FQNNGV, per germline. In the PCR, 60 Vbeta and 13 Jbeta primers were used. Measured with immunoSEQ multiplex PCR; TCRdb has only the in-frame clones, and not every one. This repertoire comprises 30,000 to 35,000 clones; its ten largest clones make up less than 2%. This sequence was found in a woman aged 35 to 49 in good health and CMV-seropositive. The sequencing sample was made of PBMCs. The chain carries TRBV11-2 and TRBJ2-1; 7 nucleotides match TRBD2. The CDR3 loop reads CASSSSSGKYNEQFF. DNA of the CDR3: TGTGCCAGCAGCTCTTCTAGCGGAAAGTACAATGAGCAGTTCTTC.